This T cell receptor beta chain derives from a study of T cells in Graves' hyperthyroidism and ophthalmopathy. Absence of ophthalmopathy progression within 18 months defined stable Graves' hyperthyroidism. Source material for PBMCs was less than 12 ml fresh peripheral blood. The TCR beta CDR3 regions underwent amplification using RNA transcripts as the source. Carried out on the TCR CDR3, a first-round RT-PCR used the HTBI primer set. A single record per CDR3 protein comes from TCRdb applying MiXCR to the multiplex PCR reads. The top ten hold roughly 8.3% of the sample, which has 800,000 or so distinct CDR3 sequences, more than 30% seen once. Note on this clonotype: The CDR3 ends on some other residue instead of the conserved phenylalanine or tryptophan, so this is likely a read error. It is unclear where the CDR3 begins or ends on the DNA, so no DNA is shown, and the CDR3 is as TCRdb lists it.

The CDR3 extends over 8 residues, inclusive of both ends. Germline-derived CDR1 and CDR2 are SQVTM and ANQGSEA. V gene TRBV29-1 combines with J gene TRBJ1-3. The sequencing input was blood. This receptor was obtained from a man between 18 and 35 years old with Graves' hyperthyroidism. The chain's CDR3 is CSVEAAGK.